One TCR beta chain is described in this entry. Its antigen is not identified. Germline CDR1 is MNHEY and CDR2 is SVGAGI. The ends were cut back, 4 bases at V and 11 bases at J, with 12 bases in the middle. The CDR3 has 13 amino acids. These data originate in a study of T cell repertoires in cytomegalovirus infection. TCRdb called the reads again in MiXCR, with one record for every CDR3 protein. Here the sample spans about 770,000 distinct CDR3 sequences, almost 30% being singletons. The clonotype originates from a human donor in good health (CMV status not recorded). Some clones in this sample may be carry-over from other donors' samples. The chain links TRBV6-5 to TRBJ2-6; D gene uncertain. The starting material was cultured CD8+ T cells from PBMCs, obtained from culture after CMV antigen stimulation. Here the CDR3 reads CASSWVLGDVLTF. For the CDR3, the DNA is TGTGCCAGCAGTTGGGTACTCGGTGACGTCCTGACTTTC.